The 28 T cell receptor beta chains in this list originate from one sample, sequenced in a study of cytomegalovirus exposure and HLA in healthy donors. The PCR ran on 60 Vbeta and 13 Jbeta primers. Sequenced by immunoSEQ multiplex PCR; TCRdb stores in-frame clones only, minus some. Of about 140,000 clones listed, 80% are singletons. The specimen was PBMCs. The receptor source for this set is a young man in good health.

The CDR3 loop is CASSPQGVSYEQYF. DNA of the CDR3: TGTGCCAGCAGTCCACAGGGGGTTTCCTACGAGCAGTACTTC. The chain recombines TRBV14 with TRBJ2-7, with TRBD1 matching over 8 bases. Looked up from germline, CDR1 is SGHDN and CDR2 is FVKESK. The CDR3 consists of 14 residues. Unmatched junction bases numbered 5, after V lost 6 bases and J lost 1 base.

The table lists this clone with a few counts. The chain combines TRBV30 with TRBJ2-7; 9 bases map to TRBD2. CDR3 size: 13 residues. Germline assignment: CDR1 GTSNPN and CDR2 SVGIG (reference sequence). V lost 8 bases and J lost 2; bases outside the gene matches: 7. The CDR3 DNA follows: TGTGCCGCCCGGGCGGGAGGGACCTACGAGCAGTACTTC. This codes for CAARAGGTYEQYF.

The rearrangement uses TRBV5-1 and TRBJ1-2; maybe TRBD1 (5 bases). Trimming took off 0 bases at V and 10 bases at J, with 19 bases between the two ends. Germline V CDR1 and CDR2: SGHRS, YFSETQ. CDR3 length: 15 residues. CDR3 loop: CASSLAPTERSDYTF. CDR3 sequence (DNA): TGCGCCAGCAGCTTGGCCCCGACAGAGAGAAGTGACTACACCTTC.

V and J are TRBV12-5 and TRBJ1-2; perhaps TRBD1 as D (5 bases). Germline V gene lookup returns CDR1 LGHNT and CDR2 FRNRAP. The CDR3 has 16 amino acids. The ends were cut back, 1 base at V and 2 bases at J, with 14 bases in the middle. For the CDR3, the DNA is TGTGCTAGTGGTTTGGCCCCCACGGGACTCAACTATGGCTACACCTTC. It specifies CASGLAPTGLNYGYTF.

This rearrangement joins TRBV7-9 to TRBJ2-1; 8 nucleotides match TRBD2. The CDR3 runs to 15 residues. J gave up 8 bases and V 5 bases, and 11 bases lay outside the gene matches. Germline-derived CDR1 and CDR2 are SEHNR and FQNEAQ (reference sequence). CDR3 amino acids: CASSPRLATGDEQFF. CDR3 sequence (DNA): TGTGCCAGCAGCCCGAGACTAGCGACTGGGGATGAGCAGTTCTTC.

The chain recombines TRBV4-3 with TRBJ2-5; 7 bases fit TRBD2. CDR3 size: 16 residues. CDR1 and CDR2 from the germline V gene are LGHNA and YSLEER. Trimming at V came to 0 bases and at J to 5 bases, leaving 9 bases not matched to a gene. Here the CDR3 reads CASSQENGGSLETQYF. Here the CDR3 DNA reads TGCGCCAGCAGCCAAGAGAACGGGGGGTCATTGGAGACCCAGTACTTC.

The chain is built from TRBV18 and TRBJ1-6, with D possibly matching TRBD1 (6 bases). The CDR3 sequence is 19 residues long. V lost 2 bases to trimming and J lost 7 bases, with 24 bases between them. Germline CDR1 and CDR2: KGHSH and LQKENI. In DNA, the CDR3 is TGTGCCAGCTCACCAAATTCCGGATGGGTGACAGGAATCAATTCACCCCTCCACTTT. As protein: CASSPNSGWVTGINSPLHF.

The chain recombines TRBV14 with TRBJ1-2, with TRBD1 as a possible D gene (6 bases). The CDR3 contains 14 residues. Deletions cut 0 bases from V and 8 bases from J, with 13 bases between. Germline-derived CDR1 and CDR2 are SGHDN and FVKESK. The CDR3 nucleotides are TGTGCCAGCAGCCAAGACCAGGGGACCGGAGGCTACACCTTC. Its translation: CASSQDQGTGGYTF.

This clone has a single count. The V call is TRBV6-5, the J call TRBJ1-4; 7 bases map to TRBD1. This CDR3 is built from 14 residues. Germline loops: CDR1 MNHEY, CDR2 SVGAGI. Unmatched junction bases numbered 7, after V lost 6 bases and J lost 6 bases. As DNA, the CDR3 is TGTGCCAGCAGGAAGACAGGGAGATATGAAAAACTGTTTTTT. It specifies CASRKTGRYEKLFF.

The V call is TRBV7-7, the J call TRBJ2-1; 7 bases are a match to TRBD2. Germline V gives CDR1 SSHAT, CDR2 FNYEAQ (reference sequence). Trimming removed 0 bases from V and 7 bases from J; junction bases left unmatched: 6. This CDR3 is built from 15 residues. The CDR3 nucleotides are TGTGCCAGCAGCTTAGCTGATAGCGGGCGTAATGAGCAGTTCTTC. It is translated as CASSLADSGRNEQFF.

This clone was counted once. The chain recombines TRBV5-1 with TRBJ2-1, with 8 nucleotides matching TRBD1. V shed 5 bases, J shed 3 bases, and the junction held 7 bases outside the gene matches. Germline-derived CDR1 and CDR2 are SGHRS and YFSETQ. The CDR3 has 15 amino acids. CDR3 protein: CASRPTGQVYNEQFF. CDR3 DNA sequence: TGCGCCAGCAGACCCACGGGACAGGTCTACAATGAGCAGTTCTTC.

The gene calls are TRBV4-1 and TRBJ2-5, with D perhaps matching TRBD1 (6 bases). The J call may be mistaken, given a closer DNA end match to TRBJ2-7. Germline V gene lookup returns CDR1 MGHRA and CDR2 YSYEKL. The CDR3 extends over 14 amino acids. The CDR3 protein is CASSQGTRGYEQYF. The CDR3 nucleotides read TGCGCCAGCAGCCAAGGCACGAGGGGGTACGAGCAGTACTTC.

The CDR3 reads CASSPIWGEDTEAFF. In nucleotides, the CDR3 is TGTGCCAGCAGCCCTATCTGGGGGGAGGACACTGAAGCTTTCTTT. The chain uses TRBV7-9 and TRBJ1-1; a possible D gene is TRBD1 (5 bases). Trimming pared 5 bases from V and 3 bases from J, leaving 16 bases between. The CDR3 contains 15 residues. CDR1 SEHNR and CDR2 FQNEAQ come from the germline V gene (reference sequence).

This chain joins TRBV18 and TRBJ2-7; D ambiguous. The CDR3 is 13 amino acids. Trimming took 2 bases from V and 2 from J, leaving 7 bases between them. Germline CDR1 reads KGHSH; CDR2 reads LQKENI. The CDR3 region is CASSPAVAYEQYF. The CDR3 DNA is TGTGCCAGCTCACCAGCGGTAGCCTACGAGCAGTACTTC.

V gene TRBV7-9 combines with J gene TRBJ2-1, with TRBD2 identical over 14 bases. The germline V gene encodes CDR1 SEHNR and CDR2 FQNEAQ (reference sequence). The CDR3 length is 18 residues. The J segment lost 6 bases and the V segment lost 0 bases, leaving 7 bases of the junction unmatched. The CDR3 protein is CASSLAEGLAGVSNEQFF. DNA of the CDR3: TGTGCCAGCAGCTTAGCGGAGGGACTAGCGGGAGTCAGCAATGAGCAGTTCTTC.

The V call is TRBV13, the J call TRBJ2-7; TRBD1 is a possible D gene (5 bases). V shed 0 bases and J shed 4 bases, with 7 bases lying between them. The CDR3 length is 13 residues. CDR1 is PRHDT and CDR2 is FYEKMQ in the germline V gene (reference sequence). CDR3 DNA: TGTGCCAGCAGCTTAGGCCAGGGATACGAGCAGTACTTC. This gives the protein CASSLGQGYEQYF.

This clone was recorded a few times. The CDR3 bases are TGCAGCGTGACCGGGGGGAGAGGGGATTACAATGAGCAGTTCTTC. Amino acids: CSVTGGRGDYNEQFF. V gene TRBV29-1 combines with J gene TRBJ2-1, with 7 bases fitting TRBD2. The germline gives CDR1 SQVTM, CDR2 ANQGSEA. CDR3 length: 15 residues. Trimming removed 6 bases from V and 4 bases from J; junction bases left unmatched: 12.

The CDR3 nucleotides read TGTGCCAGCTCCCCGATGGGCAACTATGGCTACACCTTC. Protein product: CASSPMGNYGYTF. The chain carries TRBV27 and TRBJ1-2; D remains unclear. The V and J ends lost 8 bases and 2 bases respectively, with 12 bases between them. There are 13 residues in the CDR3. Per the germline V gene, CDR1 is MNHEY and CDR2 is SMNVEV (reference sequence).

V gene TRBV7-2 combines with J gene TRBJ2-7; D is uncertain. From germline, CDR1 is SGHTA and CDR2 FQGNSA. The germline V and J ends were trimmed by 2 bases and 3 bases, with 14 bases remaining between them. The CDR3 is 15 amino acids. As DNA, the CDR3 is TGTGCCAGCAGCTTAAACCCCGACTTGAACTACGAGCAGTACTTC. This sequence encodes CASSLNPDLNYEQYF.

V usage is TRBV18 and J usage is TRBJ2-3; 7 bases fit TRBD2. V was pared by 2 bases and J by 4 bases, with 9 bases of the junction left unmatched. The CDR3 loop spans 16 amino acids. Looked up from germline, CDR1 is KGHSH and CDR2 is LQKENI. The CDR3 DNA reads as TGTGCCAGCTCACCAGGGGGGGGTTACCGCCCAGATACGCAGTATTTT. Its translation: CASSPGGGYRPDTQYF.

The V gene is TRBV28, the J gene TRBJ2-7; D ambiguous. CDR1 is MDHEN and CDR2 is SYDVKM in the germline V gene. V was clipped by 2 bases and J by 0 bases, with 11 bases between them. The CDR3 contains 15 residues. CDR3 nucleotides: TGTGCCAGCAGTTTAGGCGGAGCCCTCTCCTACGAGCAGTACTTC. Translating it yields CASSLGGALSYEQYF. The whole variable domain, remainder taken from reference TRBV28 and TRBJ2-7, is DVKVTQSSRYLVKRTGEKVFLECVQDMDHENMFWYRQDPGLGLRLIYFSYDVKMKEKGDIPEGYSVSREKKERFSLILESASTNQTSMYLCASSLGGALSYEQYFGPGTRLTVT.

The J gene is TRBJ1-2, the V gene TRBV5-6; 7 nucleotides line up with TRBD1. Germline trimming cut 4 bases from V and 4 bases from J; bases unmatched to any gene: 4. The germline CDR1 and CDR2 sequences are SGHDT and YYEEEE. The CDR3 length is 13 residues. CDR3 loop: CASSPGTAYGYTF. Written as DNA, the CDR3 is TGTGCCAGCAGCCCTGGGACAGCCTATGGCTACACCTTC. The full variable domain, in which reference TRBV5-6 and TRBJ1-2 provide the parts outside the CDR3, is DAGVTQSPTHLIKTRGQQVTLRCSPKSGHDTVSWYQQALGQGPQFIFQYYEEEERQRGNFPDRFSGHQFPNYSSELNVNALLLGDSALYLCASSPGTAYGYTFGSGTRLTVV.

The gene calls are TRBV30 and TRBJ2-7; the match to TRBD1 covers 10 bases. Germline CDR1 GTSNPN, CDR2 SVGIG (reference sequence). The CDR3 has 13 residues. V shed 1 base and J 6 bases; nucleotides not matched to a gene: 3. CDR3 DNA: TGTGCCTGGAGTGGACAGGGGGCCCTCGAGCAGTACTTC. This gives the protein CAWSGQGALEQYF.

This clone appeared once. This sequence joins TRBV5-1 and TRBJ2-1; maybe TRBD2 (5 bases). The CDR3 spans 14 residues. Deletions cut 3 bases from V and 5 bases from J, with 12 bases between. Germline lookup yields CDR1 SGHRS and CDR2 YFSETQ. The CDR3 sequence: CASSSGNQDNEQFF. In nucleotides, the CDR3 is TGCGCCAGCAGCTCCGGGAACCAGGACAATGAGCAGTTCTTC.

This rearrangement joins TRBV6-5 to TRBJ1-6; TRBD1 matches 8 bases. Per germline, CDR1 MNHEY and CDR2 SVGAGI. V shed 2 bases and J 7 bases; nucleotides not matched to a gene: 4. The length of the CDR3 is 15 residues. The CDR3 here is CASSYAGGENSPLHF. For the CDR3, the DNA is TGTGCCAGCAGTTACGCAGGGGGCGAGAATTCACCCCTCCACTTT.

This rearrangement joins TRBV19 to TRBJ2-1, with D possibly TRBD2 on 5 matching bases. V was trimmed by 5 bases and J by 9 bases, leaving 17 bases between them. CDR1 is LNHDA and CDR2 is SQIVND in the germline V gene (reference sequence). CDR3 length: 14 residues. The CDR3 spells CASSPLEKMGEQFF. CDR3 nucleotide sequence: TGTGCCAGTAGTCCACTAGAAAAAATGGGTGAGCAGTTCTTC.

This clone was detected a few times. V gene TRBV25-1 combines with J gene TRBJ2-4; D perhaps matches TRBD2 (7 bases). Trimming left V 3 bases short and J 9 bases short, with 15 bases between. CDR1 is MGHDK and CDR2 is SYGVNS in the germline V gene. There are 14 residues in the CDR3. This chain's CDR3 is CASSEGGANTIQYF. CDR3 DNA: TGTGCCAGCAGTGAGGGGGGGGCGAATACCATTCAGTACTTC.

The genes are TRBV7-6 and TRBJ2-5; no clear D gene. The CDR3 is 15 residues long. The germline CDR1 and CDR2 sequences are SGHVS and FNYEAQ. Trimming removed 5 bases at V and 3 bases at J, with 16 bases between. In DNA form, the CDR3 reads TGTGCCAGCAGCCTCCGACTCAGCTTCAAAGAGACCCAGTACTTC. It specifies CASSLRLSFKETQYF. Full variable domain (remainder filled in from reference TRBV7-6 and TRBJ2-5): GAGVSQSPRYKVTKRGQDVALRCDPISGHVSLYWYRQALGQGPEFLTYFNYEAQQDKSGLPNDRFSAERPEGSISTLTIQRTEQRDSAMYRCASSLRLSFKETQYFGPGTRLLVL.